One and the same sample provided the 22 T cell receptor beta chains below, sequenced in a study of prognosis after radiotherapy for stage I lung cancer. From genomic DNA, two-round multiplex PCR was used to amplify TCR beta CDR3. First-round PCR, the initial amplification, used primers specific to each TRBV and TRBJ gene. One entry per CDR3 protein results from TCRdb running MiXCR on the multiplex PCR reads. Found here are 25,000 to 35,000 distinct CDR3 sequences, 40% to 60% of them singletons; the top ten hold 16%. Sequenced here: PBMCs, sampled before or after stereotactic body radiation therapy (not recorded which). All receptors come from a donor at least 50 years old with non-small cell lung cancer.

This clonotype was seen at least ten times. In DNA form, the CDR3 reads TGTGCCAGCAGCCCGACAGGGAGACCGACTAATGAAAAACTGTTTTTT. It yields the protein CASSPTGRPTNEKLFF. This sequence joins TRBV5-8 and TRBJ1-4, with 7 positions matching TRBD1. The germline gives CDR1 SGHTS, CDR2 YDEGEE. The CDR3 contains 16 residues. V shed 4 bases, J shed 2 bases, and the junction held 8 bases outside the gene matches.

The chain couples TRBV5-1 to TRBJ2-2; D is possibly TRBD1 (6 bases). V was clipped by 4 bases and J by 5 bases, with 15 bases between them. Germline CDR1 SGHRS, CDR2 YFSETQ. The CDR3 totals 15 residues. CDR3 sequence reads: CASSPRDNVTGELFF. In nucleotides, the CDR3 is TGCGCCAGCAGCCCCCGGGACAATGTGACCGGGGAGCTGTTTTTT.

This clonotype was recorded at least ten times. The genes are TRBV6-2 or TRBV6-3 and TRBJ2-5; D is uncertain. The CDR3 spans 13 residues. The V gene's germline CDR1 is MNHEY and CDR2 SVGEGT. V lost 6 bases and J 4 bases, leaving 12 bases between the germline ends. The CDR3 coding sequence is TGTGCCAGCAGGTATTCACAGACAGAGACCCAGTACTTC. It translates to CASRYSQTETQYF.

The table lists this clonotype with many counts. V and J are TRBV7-2 and TRBJ2-5; a weak D match, TRBD2 (5 bases). The CDR3 consists of 11 residues. From germline, CDR1 is SGHTA and CDR2 FQGNSA. Deletions cut 5 bases from V and 10 bases from J, with 11 bases between. The CDR3 loop is CASSPLRDQYF. In DNA, the CDR3 is TGTGCCAGCAGCCCCCTACGGGACCAGTACTTC.

The chain joins TRBV6-4 to TRBJ2-6; D possibly corresponds to TRBD1 (6 bases). Germline CDR1 MRHNA, CDR2 SNTAGT. The CDR3 loop spans 14 amino acids. Trimming removed 3 bases at V and 7 bases at J, with 10 bases between. The CDR3 spells CASSEQGYANVLTF. The CDR3 DNA reads TGTGCCAGCAGTGAACAGGGTTATGCCAACGTCCTGACTTTC.

On this clonotype: A single base is all that separates this from a far larger clone, so a read error is likely. The rearrangement joins TRBV6-4 to TRBJ1-2; weak D call: TRBD1 (5 bases). Looked up from germline, CDR1 is MRHNA and CDR2 is SNTAGT. The CDR3 covers 15 residues. CDR3 sequence reads: CASSYGRVRGYCYTF. In DNA, the CDR3 is TGTGCCAGCAGTTACGGCCGGGTACGGGGCTATTGCTACACCTTC.

This clonotype showed up many times. This chain uses TRBV19 with TRBJ1-1; D possibly corresponds to TRBD1 (5 bases). Germline V gene data show CDR1 as LNHDA and CDR2 as SQIVND (reference sequence). With 3 bases removed from V and 0 bases from J, the gap between germline ends came to 11 bases. This CDR3 is 15 amino acids long. CDR3 residues: CASSIWGRMNTEAFF. CDR3 DNA sequence: TGTGCCAGTAGTATTTGGGGACGCATGAACACTGAAGCTTTCTTT.

This chain links TRBV30 with TRBJ2-7; D gene ambiguous. The CDR3 has 12 amino acids. V dropped 3 bases and J dropped 3 bases, with 9 bases sitting between them. Germline CDR1 and CDR2: GTSNPN and SVGIG (reference sequence). CDR3 in DNA: TGTGCCTGGAGGAAAGGGAACTACGAGCAGTACTTC. Its protein product is CAWRKGNYEQYF.

This clonotype was observed at least ten times. The chain has TRBV30 and TRBJ1-4; D gene ambiguous. The ends were cut back, 5 bases at V and 1 base at J, with 8 bases in the middle. CDR3 length: 13 residues. Per the germline V gene, CDR1 is GTSNPN and CDR2 is SVGIG (reference sequence). DNA of the CDR3: TGTGCCTGGGGAAATCGAACTAATGAAAAACTGTTTTTT. This encodes CAWGNRTNEKLFF.

By share, this clonotype ranks as medium-sized (0.01 to 0.1%). V and J are TRBV2 and TRBJ1-2; D is undetermined. The CDR3 spans 12 residues. CDR1 and CDR2 (germline): SNHLY, FYNNEI. The V end was cut by 4 bases, the J end by 6 bases, with 9 bases between. The CDR3 DNA reads TGTGCCAGCAGTGGATTAGGACATGGCTACACCTTC. Its translation is CASSGLGHGYTF.

This clonotype was found many times. The rearrangement links TRBV20-1 to TRBJ2-1; 9 nucleotides align to TRBD2. The junction had 4 bases not matched to a gene; V was cut back by 3 bases and J by 4 bases. CDR1 is DFQATT, CDR2 SNEGSKA, per germline (reference sequence). This CDR3 has 14 residues. CDR3 loop: CSASSSGRYNEQFF. CDR3 in DNA: TGCAGTGCTAGTTCCAGCGGGAGGTACAATGAGCAGTTCTTC.

With regard to this clonotype: A far bigger clonotype differs at one base, so this is likely a read error. The V call is TRBV11-1, the J call TRBJ2-7, with 8 bases aligning to TRBD2. Germline loops: CDR1 SGHAT, CDR2 FQDESV (reference sequence). The CDR3 consists of 16 residues. The J segment lost 5 bases and the V segment lost 5 bases, leaving 14 bases of the junction unmatched. CDR3 loop: CASSQGLSGGPNEQYF. For the CDR3, the DNA is TGTGCCAGCAGCCAAGGGTTATCGGGAGGGCCTAACGAGCAGTACTTC.

This clonotype came up many times. J is TRBJ2-7 and V is TRBV27, with D tentatively TRBD2 (5 bases). CDR3 length equals 14 residues. Trimming removed 0 bases at V and 4 bases at J, with 10 bases between. Germline loops: CDR1 MNHEY, CDR2 SMNVEV (reference sequence). The CDR3 here is CASSLSSGSYEQYF. The CDR3 DNA reads TGTGCCAGCAGTTTATCGAGTGGGAGTTACGAGCAGTACTTC.

This clonotype was picked up many times. The V call is TRBV7-9, the J call TRBJ2-2; a weak D match, TRBD1 (6 bases). V dropped 5 bases and J dropped 0 bases, with 10 bases sitting between them. There are 15 residues in the CDR3. The germline gives CDR1 SEHNR, CDR2 FQNEAQ (reference sequence). CDR3 sequence reads: CASSAGAANTGELFF. CDR3 bases: TGTGCCAGCAGCGCAGGGGCCGCGAACACCGGGGAGCTGTTTTTT.

This chain links TRBV7-9 with TRBJ2-5; 11 bases agree with TRBD1. CDR1 is SEHNR, CDR2 FQNEAQ, per germline (reference sequence). Unmatched junction bases numbered 9, after V lost 5 bases and J lost 1 base. This CDR3 contains 17 residues. The CDR3 nucleotides read TGTGCCAGCAGCCGGACAGGGGGCGGGGCGGTCCAAGAGACCCAGTACTTC. It yields the protein CASSRTGGGAVQETQYF.

By proportion, this clonotype is medium-sized (0.01 to 0.1%). The V and J genes are TRBV27 and TRBJ2-2; the D is unclear. This CDR3 comprises 12 residues. V lost 1 base, J lost 7 bases, and 4 bases lay in between. Germline lookup yields CDR1 MNHEY and CDR2 SMNVEV (reference sequence). The CDR3 reads CASSLLNGELFF. In nucleotides, the CDR3 is TGTGCCAGCAGTTTATTAAACGGGGAGCTGTTTTTT.

Relative to its sample, this clonotype is medium-sized. V usage is TRBV9 and J usage is TRBJ2-1; 7 nucleotides agree with TRBD2. With V trimmed by 0 bases and J by 5 bases, 5 bases remained unmatched. The CDR3 length is 15 residues. In germline, CDR1 is SGDLS, CDR2 YYNGEE. In nucleotides, the CDR3 is TGTGCCAGCAGCGTAGACCCCAGCGGGAACAATGAGCAGTTCTTC. Translating it yields CASSVDPSGNNEQFF.

This clonotype was observed many times. V and J are TRBV18 and TRBJ2-3; no clear D gene. Trimming took off 3 bases at V and 5 bases at J, with 9 bases between the two ends. The CDR3 contains 13 residues. CDR1 and CDR2 (germline): KGHSH, LQKENI. The CDR3 here is CASSPLIGDTQYF. CDR3 nucleotide sequence: TGTGCCAGCTCACCTCTGATTGGAGATACGCAGTATTTT.

This clonotype was observed at least ten times. One end of the junction varies from germline; a read error may be responsible. V gene TRBV28 combines with J gene TRBJ1-5, with 8 bases that match TRBD1. The CDR3 runs to 15 residues. Germline CDR1 MDHEN, CDR2 SYDVKM. CDR3 coding DNA: TGTGCCAACAGTGTTAATGACAGGGGACGGCAGCCCCAGCATTTT. Amino acid sequence: CANSVNDRGRQPQHF.

As regards this clonotype: A far larger clone differs by one base, so this is likely a read error. The chain combines TRBV6-1 with TRBJ2-1; D remains unclear. The CDR3 runs to 12 residues. Germline loops: CDR1 MNHNS, CDR2 SASEGT. For the CDR3, the DNA is TGTGCCATCAGAGGAAGTTGGGATGAGCAGTTATTC. The encoded protein is CAIRGSWDEQLF.

This clonotype was seen repeatedly, ten times or more. V and J are TRBV4-1 and TRBJ2-1, with 7 bases that match TRBD2. The CDR3 has 20 amino acids. Germline CDR1 reads MGHRA; CDR2 reads YSYEKL. V gave up 1 base and J gave up 0 bases; unmatched junction bases: 15. DNA of the CDR3: TGCGCCAGCAGCCAAGTCCGGGCTAGCGGCCTCAGAAGCTCCTACAATGAGCAGTTCTTC. This codes for CASSQVRASGLRSSYNEQFF.

This clonotype was counted many times. The rearrangement links TRBV5-1 to TRBJ1-4, with 7 bases aligning to TRBD1. The V gene end was trimmed by 4 bases and the J gene end by 8 bases; junction bases not matched to a gene: 14. CDR1 is SGHRS, CDR2 YFSETQ, per germline. The CDR3 covers 16 residues. As DNA, the CDR3 is TGCGCCAGCAGCCCCGGGGGTGGGGACAGAGGCGAAAAACTGTTTTTT. This codes for CASSPGGGDRGEKLFF.